The 17 T cell receptor beta chains given below trace back to one sample, sequenced in a study of monozygotic twins with inflammatory bowel disease. TCRdb re-analyzed the 5' RACE reads; it lists each CDR3 protein once, without DNA. Its clone listing holds approximately 200,000 distinct CDR3 sequences. Sequencing was done on a sample of blood. These receptors originate from a human donor with ulcerative colitis or Crohn's disease, or a healthy co-twin of an affected twin (not recorded which).

The J gene is TRBJ1-5, the V gene TRBV21-1; lacking DNA, the TRBD1 call made by TCRdb goes unchecked. TRBV21-1 is termed a pseudogene. The CDR3 extends over 17 amino acids. CDR3 amino acids: CASSHLDRGTSNQPQHF.

This chain connects TRBV30 to TRBJ2-2; the TCRdb D gene call, TRBD1, has no DNA to confirm it. Germline V CDR1 and CDR2: GTSNPN, SVGIG (reference sequence). The CDR3 has 15 residues. This CDR3 reads CAWSPGQGNTGELFF.

The CDR3 loop is CASPPSGEPASTDTQYF. The chain combines TRBV7-9 with TRBJ2-3; TCRdb lists TRBD1, though no DNA is available to test this call. The CDR3 contains 17 residues. Germline V gene data show CDR1 as SEHNR and CDR2 as FQNEAQ (reference sequence).

This CDR3 is CSAPRTGGLGIYF. V is TRBV20-1 and J is TRBJ1-3; TCRdb's D gene call, TRBD1, goes unchecked for lack of DNA. Per germline, CDR1 DFQATT and CDR2 SNEGSKA (reference sequence). CDR3 length equals 13 residues.

The gene calls are TRBV3-1 and TRBJ2-7; the D call of TRBD1 rests on TCRdb alone, since no DNA is present to check it. This CDR3 contains 16 residues. Germline V gene lookup returns CDR1 LGHDT and CDR2 YNNKEL (reference sequence). CDR3 sequence reads: CASTKFTGTGSYEQYF.

The V gene is TRBV20-1, the J gene TRBJ1-1. CDR3 length: 12 amino acids. Germline V gene lookup returns CDR1 DFQATT and CDR2 SNEGSKA (reference sequence). CDR3 residues: CSAQRHAVEAFF.

The V call is TRBV29-1, the J call TRBJ1-1. The CDR3 sequence is 11 residues long. CDR1 and CDR2 (germline): SQVTM, ANQGSEA. The CDR3 spells CSVEGPFEAFF.

The chain combines TRBV5-1 with TRBJ2-5. Looked up from germline, CDR1 is SGHRS and CDR2 is YFSETQ. The CDR3 has 14 amino acids. The CDR3 loop is CASSFNGEQETQYF.

The rearrangement joins TRBV20-1 to TRBJ2-3. The CDR3 length is 14 residues. Germline V gene sequence: CDR1 DFQATT, CDR2 SNEGSKA (reference sequence). The chain's CDR3 is CSARLTPSTVTQYF.

This rearrangement joins TRBV12-3 or TRBV12-4 to TRBJ2-3; the TRBD2 assignment by TCRdb is unverifiable without DNA. The CDR3 sequence is 13 residues long. CDR3 residues: CASSLEGPRAQYF.

The V gene is TRBV19, the J gene TRBJ2-7. Germline assignment: CDR1 LNHDA and CDR2 SQIVND (reference sequence). This CDR3 region has 11 residues. The CDR3 loop reads CASSTGAEQYF. The whole variable domain, remainder taken from reference TRBV19 and TRBJ2-7, is DGGITQSPKYLFRKEGQNVTLSCEQNLNHDAMYWYRQDPGQGLRLIYYSQIVNDFQKGDIAEGYSVSREKKESFPLTVTSAQKNPTAFYLCASSTGAEQYFGPGTRLTVT.

The V call is TRBV20-1, the J call TRBJ2-3; there is no DNA to check the TCRdb D call of TRBD2. This CDR3 region has 12 residues. CDR1 is DFQATT, CDR2 SNEGSKA, per germline (reference sequence). The chain's CDR3 is CSEGTSGDTQYF.

The chain is built from TRBV20-1 and TRBJ2-3; there is no DNA to check the TCRdb D call of TRBD2. Germline V CDR1 and CDR2: DFQATT, SNEGSKA (reference sequence). The length of the CDR3 is 16 residues. The CDR3 region is CSARTPGLASTDTQYF.

V gene TRBV2 combines with J gene TRBJ2-5; lacking DNA, the TRBD1 call made by TCRdb goes unchecked. The CDR3 runs to 14 residues. The germline V gene has CDR1 SNHLY and CDR2 FYNNEI. CDR3 region: CASSPGTAQETQYF.

The V and J genes are TRBV3-1 and TRBJ2-5; TCRdb outputs TRBD1, but without DNA this stays unchecked. CDR1 and CDR2 from the germline V gene are LGHDT and YNNKEL (reference sequence). The CDR3 covers 15 residues. The chain's CDR3 is CASSLPKGAQETQYF.

The chain has TRBV12-3 or TRBV12-4 and TRBJ1-2; no DNA is available, so the TRBD1 call from TCRdb remains unchecked. The CDR3 is 13 residues long. CDR3 sequence: CASGGQGDYGYTF.

V is TRBV27 and J is TRBJ1-5; lacking DNA, the TRBD1 call made by TCRdb goes unchecked. The CDR3 consists of 14 residues. Germline V gene data show CDR1 as MNHEY and CDR2 as SMNVEV (reference sequence). CDR3 sequence reads: CASSLGQAAQPQHF.